This TCR beta chain originates from a study of identical twins. The study, taken as a whole, reports: Sharing of beta out-of-frame sequences by twins showed a weaker excess. Compared with models, monozygotic twins showed more out-of-frame TCR alpha sharing. Zero-insertion findings could be partly confounded by invariant cells (MAIT and iNKT cells).

A universal primer site was added by template switching, and unique molecular identifiers were carried by the cDNA. MiXCR, applied by TCRdb to the 5' RACE reads, yields one record per CDR3 protein. The table records 700,000 to 950,000 distinct CDR3 sequences, about 12% of them present only once. This clonotype was seen a few times. Its antigen is not known. The trim removed 0 bases at V and 5 bases at J, leaving 5 bases unmatched. This CDR3 spans 15 amino acids. Germline CDR1 is SGHDT and CDR2 is YYEEEE. These records were also assigned to another study, of yellow fever vaccine responses in identical twins.

J is TRBJ1-1 and V is TRBV5-6, with 9 bases that match TRBD1. The sequence came from a woman aged 18-29 years in good health. The sequencing sample was made of PBMCs. The CDR3 region has the DNA TGTGCCAGCAGCTTGGTACCGGGACAGGGTACTGAAGCTTTCTTT. This codes for CASSLVPGQGTEAFF.